The present T cell receptor (beta chain) was sequenced within a study of cytomegalovirus exposure and HLA in healthy donors. Findings and limits, study-wide: An analysis that was carried out later associated 16,000 or so TCR beta sequences with HLA alleles at 0.05 false discovery rate. A few of the chains that were CMV-associated were confirmed in vitro to be specific for CMV antigens. Some TCR beta chains (around 180 of them) were listed as cytomegalovirus-associated.

Germline-derived CDR1 and CDR2 are LNHDA and SQIVND (reference sequence). Unmatched junction bases numbered 3, after V lost 5 bases and J lost 7 bases. CDR3 size: 14 residues. Primers for the PCR totalled 60 Vbeta and 13 Jbeta. Generated by immunoSEQ multiplex PCR, the TCRdb table keeps only in-frame clones and is missing some. This sample has roughly 110,000 clones; 70% to 80% occur once, and the top ten carry around 10%. As to this clone: What it recognizes is unknown.

The chain joins TRBV19 to TRBJ2-2, with 11 bases lining up with TRBD1. The sequenced sample consisted of PBMCs. This TCR derives from a woman between 40 and 55 years old in good health and CMV-seropositive. Written as DNA, the CDR3 is TGTGCCAGTAGTGGGGACAGGGGGATCGGGGAGCTGTTTTTT. Its translation is CASSGDRGIGELFF. Full variable domain (outside the CDR3, taken from reference TRBV19 and TRBJ2-2): DGGITQSPKYLFRKEGQNVTLSCEQNLNHDAMYWYRQDPGQGLRLIYYSQIVNDFQKGDIAEGYSVSREKKESFPLTVTSAQKNPTAFYLCASSGDRGIGELFFGEGSRLTVL.